The rows below give T cell receptor beta chains drawn from one sample of a study of cytomegalovirus exposure and HLA in healthy donors. The method was immunoSEQ multiplex PCR; TCRdb's version includes in-frame clones alone and lacks a portion of them. Seen here are about 210,000 clones, about 75% observed once, and the top ten hold approximately 1.8%. What was sequenced was PBMCs. The receptors here all came from a male donor in good health and CMV-seronegative. Each CDR3 is given with its conserved first and last residue. Each record gives: CDR3 protein, CDR3 DNA, D gene, clone size, V gene, J gene. A D gene is named only where the DNA matches it firmly. Size is stated for part of the rows, as once, few or many counts, or as a class when the clone is expanded.

CDR3 protein: CASSERGISTEAFF; CDR3 DNA: TGTGCCAGCAGTGAAAGGGGAATAAGCACTGAAGCTTTCTTT; D gene: .; clone size: .; V gene: TRBV6-4; J gene: TRBJ1-1
CDR3 protein: CASSFGQKETQYF; CDR3 DNA: TGTGCCAGCAGCTTTGGACAGAAAGAGACCCAGTACTTC; D gene: .; clone size: .; V gene: TRBV5-5; J gene: TRBJ2-5
CDR3 protein: CASSVLGSGYSPLHF; CDR3 DNA: TGTGCCAGCAGCGTGTTAGGCTCGGGTTATTCACCCCTCCACTTT; D gene: .; clone size: .; V gene: TRBV9; J gene: TRBJ1-6
CDR3 protein: CASSGGRGLSSYEQYF; CDR3 DNA: TGTGCCAGCAGCGGGGGTAGGGGGTTAAGCTCCTACGAGCAGTACTTC; D gene: .; clone size: .; V gene: TRBV7-2; J gene: TRBJ2-7
CDR3 protein: CASSPRGGAQYF; CDR3 DNA: TGTGCCAGCAGCCCCCGTGGAGGGGCCCAGTACTTC; D gene: .; clone size: .; V gene: TRBV7-2; J gene: TRBJ2-5
CDR3 protein: CSAAVGGKLFF; CDR3 DNA: TGCAGCGCCGCGGTGGGAGGAAAACTGTTTTTT; D gene: .; clone size: .; V gene: TRBV29-1; J gene: TRBJ1-4
CDR3 protein: CASSLPGQGMNEKLFF; CDR3 DNA: TGCGCCAGCAGCTTGCCGGGACAGGGTATGAATGAAAAACTGTTTTTT; D gene: TRBD1; clone size: .; V gene: TRBV5-1; J gene: TRBJ1-4
CDR3 protein: CAWSLPSRQGNTEAFF; CDR3 DNA: TGTGCCTGGAGTCTTCCCTCCAGACAGGGGAACACTGAAGCTTTCTTT; D gene: TRBD1; clone size: .; V gene: TRBV30; J gene: TRBJ1-1
CDR3 protein: CASSTKGQGYYGYTF; CDR3 DNA: TGTGCCAGCAGCACCAAAGGACAGGGGTACTATGGCTACACCTTC; D gene: TRBD1; clone size: .; V gene: TRBV9; J gene: TRBJ1-2
CDR3 protein: CASSMGQGFNQPQHF; CDR3 DNA: TGTGCCAGCAGCATGGGACAGGGGTTCAATCAGCCCCAGCATTTT; D gene: TRBD1; clone size: .; V gene: TRBV7-2; J gene: TRBJ1-5
CDR3 protein: CASRPGTSGGGELFF; CDR3 DNA: TGTGCCAGCAGGCCCGGGACTAGCGGGGGTGGGGAGCTGTTTTTT; D gene: TRBD2; clone size: once; V gene: TRBV5-4; J gene: TRBJ2-2
CDR3 protein: CASSQGDPEGLPGELFF; CDR3 DNA: TGTGCCAGCAGCCAGGGGGATCCGGAGGGCCTACCCGGGGAGCTGTTTTTT; D gene: .; clone size: many; V gene: TRBV14; J gene: TRBJ2-2
CDR3 protein: CASSLSGTASYEQYF; CDR3 DNA: TGTGCCAGCAGCTTAAGCGGGACGGCCTCCTACGAGCAGTACTTC; D gene: TRBD2; clone size: once; V gene: TRBV11-3; J gene: TRBJ2-7
CDR3 protein: CASSPGLAGGLYNEQFF; CDR3 DNA: TGCGCCAGCAGCCCAGGACTAGCGGGGGGTTTATACAATGAGCAGTTCTTC; D gene: TRBD2; clone size: .; V gene: TRBV5-1; J gene: TRBJ2-1
CDR3 protein: CASRGTGSTGELFF; CDR3 DNA: TGTGCCAGTCGCGGGACAGGAAGCACCGGGGAGCTGTTTTTT; D gene: TRBD1; clone size: .; V gene: TRBV27; J gene: TRBJ2-2
CDR3 protein: CASSLGHAGEQYF; CDR3 DNA: TGTGCCAGCAGCTTGGGCCACGCCGGCGAGCAGTACTTC; D gene: .; clone size: .; V gene: TRBV7-3; J gene: TRBJ2-7
CDR3 protein: CASSQFQAGWNGYTF; CDR3 DNA: TGCGCCAGCAGCCAATTCCAGGCAGGGTGGAATGGCTACACCTTC; D gene: .; clone size: .; V gene: TRBV4-3; J gene: TRBJ1-2
CDR3 protein: CASSPIGDEQFF; CDR3 DNA: TGTGCCAGCAGCCCCATAGGGGATGAGCAGTTCTTC; D gene: .; clone size: .; V gene: TRBV7-2; J gene: TRBJ2-1
CDR3 protein: CASSSLKTGATNEKLFF; CDR3 DNA: TGTGCCAGCAGCTCACTGAAGACAGGCGCAACTAATGAAAAACTGTTTTTT; D gene: .; clone size: once; V gene: TRBV7-2; J gene: TRBJ1-4
CDR3 protein: CAWENRGEVEKLFF; CDR3 DNA: TGTGCCTGGGAAAACAGGGGCGAGGTTGAAAAACTGTTTTTT; D gene: TRBD1; clone size: .; V gene: TRBV30; J gene: TRBJ1-4
CDR3 protein: CASSPRVVGRGNTDTQYF; CDR3 DNA: TGTGCCAGCTCACCGCGAGTGGTCGGCAGGGGGAACACAGATACGCAGTATTTT; D gene: TRBD1; clone size: .; V gene: TRBV18; J gene: TRBJ2-3
CDR3 protein: CASSSGTSGGRAYNEQFF; CDR3 DNA: TGTGCCAGCAGTTCCGGGACTAGCGGGGGGAGGGCCTACAATGAGCAGTTCTTC; D gene: TRBD2; clone size: .; V gene: TRBV27; J gene: TRBJ2-1
CDR3 protein: CASSLRMLTGVEGYGYTF; CDR3 DNA: TGTGCCAGCAGTCTGAGGATGCTAACAGGGGTCGAGGGCTATGGCTACACCTTC; D gene: TRBD1; clone size: .; V gene: TRBV7-8; J gene: TRBJ1-2
CDR3 protein: CASNPGSSDNEAFF; CDR3 DNA: TGTGCCAGCAACCCGGGATCTAGTGATAATGAAGCTTTCTTT; D gene: .; clone size: .; V gene: TRBV9; J gene: TRBJ1-1
CDR3 protein: CASIRGERERRHEQFF; CDR3 DNA: TGTGCCAGCATTAGAGGCGAGCGGGAGAGGAGGCATGAGCAGTTCTTC; D gene: TRBD2; clone size: once; V gene: TRBV2; J gene: TRBJ2-1
CDR3 protein: CASRSGLAGGPGWELFF; CDR3 DNA: TGTGCCAGCAGGTCGGGACTAGCGGGAGGGCCTGGTTGGGAGCTGTTTTTT; D gene: TRBD2; clone size: .; V gene: TRBV28; J gene: TRBJ2-2
CDR3 protein: CASSPLTGIEAFF; CDR3 DNA: TGTGCCAGCTCACCCCTAACAGGTATTGAAGCTTTCTTT; D gene: .; clone size: .; V gene: TRBV18; J gene: TRBJ1-1
CDR3 protein: CASSSYSGGARDTQYF; CDR3 DNA: TGTGCCAGCAGCTCCTATAGCGGGGGGGCTCGGGATACGCAGTATTTT; D gene: TRBD2; clone size: .; V gene: TRBV7-3; J gene: TRBJ2-3
CDR3 protein: CASSESNFRELFF; CDR3 DNA: TGTGCCAGCAGTGAGTCTAACTTTCGGGAGCTGTTTTTT; D gene: .; clone size: .; V gene: TRBV25-1; J gene: TRBJ2-2
CDR3 protein: CASSPGLQGLPNEKLFF; CDR3 DNA: TGTGCCAGCAGCCCTGGTCTGCAGGGGTTACCTAATGAAAAACTGTTTTTT; D gene: .; clone size: .; V gene: TRBV7-9; J gene: TRBJ1-4
CDR3 protein: CASSILPGNQPQHF; CDR3 DNA: TGTGCCAGTAGTATTCTCCCAGGGAATCAGCCCCAGCATTTT; D gene: .; clone size: .; V gene: TRBV19; J gene: TRBJ1-5
CDR3 protein: CASIGTGGNTEAFF; CDR3 DNA: TGTGCCAGCATAGGGACAGGAGGGAACACTGAAGCTTTCTTT; D gene: TRBD1; clone size: .; V gene: TRBV28; J gene: TRBJ1-1
CDR3 protein: CASSYRGSGPQHF; CDR3 DNA: TGTGCCAGCAGCTACAGGGGCTCAGGGCCCCAGCATTTT; D gene: TRBD1; clone size: .; V gene: TRBV7-2; J gene: TRBJ1-5
CDR3 protein: CASSLQGKETQYF; CDR3 DNA: TGTGCCAGCTCACTACAGGGGAAAGAGACCCAGTACTTC; D gene: TRBD1; clone size: .; V gene: TRBV18; J gene: TRBJ2-5
CDR3 protein: CASSLKGQPIYEQYF; CDR3 DNA: TGTGCCAGCAGTCTCAAGGGACAGCCTATCTACGAGCAGTACTTC; D gene: TRBD1; clone size: .; V gene: TRBV27; J gene: TRBJ2-7
CDR3 protein: CASNLQGSGYTF; CDR3 DNA: TGTGCCAGCAACCTACAGGGTAGTGGCTACACCTTC; D gene: .; clone size: .; V gene: TRBV28; J gene: TRBJ1-2
CDR3 protein: CASSPSEQGPYEQYF; CDR3 DNA: TGCGCCAGCAGCCCCTCAGAACAGGGACCCTACGAGCAGTACTTC; D gene: .; clone size: .; V gene: TRBV4-3; J gene: TRBJ2-7
CDR3 protein: CASSSPGGAKNIQYF; CDR3 DNA: TGTGCCAGCAGCTCCCCTGGGGGGGCCAAAAACATTCAGTACTTC; D gene: .; clone size: .; V gene: TRBV11-2; J gene: TRBJ2-4
CDR3 protein: CASSSGTGSYNEQFF; CDR3 DNA: TGTGCCAGCTCATCCGGGACAGGGTCCTACAATGAGCAGTTCTTC; D gene: TRBD1; clone size: .; V gene: TRBV18; J gene: TRBJ2-1
CDR3 protein: CASSLTTGVHEQFF; CDR3 DNA: TGTGCCAGCAGCTTAACGACAGGGGTACATGAGCAGTTCTTC; D gene: TRBD1; clone size: .; V gene: TRBV7-3; J gene: TRBJ2-1
CDR3 protein: CASSVGAGGNYGYTF; CDR3 DNA: TGTGCCAGCAGCGTAGGGGCAGGGGGTAACTATGGCTACACCTTC; D gene: TRBD1; clone size: .; V gene: TRBV9; J gene: TRBJ1-2
CDR3 protein: CASKQGLANTDTQYF; CDR3 DNA: TGTGCCAGCAAACAGGGTTTAGCGAACACAGATACGCAGTATTTT; D gene: .; clone size: .; V gene: TRBV9; J gene: TRBJ2-3
CDR3 protein: CASSPTGDRDTQYF; CDR3 DNA: TGTGCCAGTAGCCCGACAGGGGATAGGGATACGCAGTATTTT; D gene: TRBD1; clone size: .; V gene: TRBV19; J gene: TRBJ2-3